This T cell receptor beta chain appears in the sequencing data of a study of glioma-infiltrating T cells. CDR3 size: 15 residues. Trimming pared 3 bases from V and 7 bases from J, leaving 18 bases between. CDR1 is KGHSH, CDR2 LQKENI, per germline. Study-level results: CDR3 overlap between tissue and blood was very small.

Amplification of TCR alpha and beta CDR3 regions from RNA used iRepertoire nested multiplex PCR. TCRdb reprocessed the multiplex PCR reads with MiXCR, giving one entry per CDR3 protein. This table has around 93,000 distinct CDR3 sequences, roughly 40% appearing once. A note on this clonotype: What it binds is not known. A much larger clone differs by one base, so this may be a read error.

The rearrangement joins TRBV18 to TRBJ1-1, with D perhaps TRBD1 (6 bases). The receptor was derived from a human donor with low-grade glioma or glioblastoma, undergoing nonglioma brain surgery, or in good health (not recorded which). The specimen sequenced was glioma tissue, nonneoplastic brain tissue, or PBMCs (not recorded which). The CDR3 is CASSPWDTWRIEAFF. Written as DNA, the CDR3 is TGTGCCAGCTCACCGTGGGACACCTGGCGCATTGAAGCTTTCTTT. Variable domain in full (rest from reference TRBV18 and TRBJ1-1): NAGVMQNPRHLVRRRGQEARLRCSPMKGHSHVYWYRQLPEEGLKFMVYLQKENIIDESGMPKERFSAEFPKEGPSILRIQQVVRGDSAAYFCASSPWDTWRIEAFFGQGTRLTVV.